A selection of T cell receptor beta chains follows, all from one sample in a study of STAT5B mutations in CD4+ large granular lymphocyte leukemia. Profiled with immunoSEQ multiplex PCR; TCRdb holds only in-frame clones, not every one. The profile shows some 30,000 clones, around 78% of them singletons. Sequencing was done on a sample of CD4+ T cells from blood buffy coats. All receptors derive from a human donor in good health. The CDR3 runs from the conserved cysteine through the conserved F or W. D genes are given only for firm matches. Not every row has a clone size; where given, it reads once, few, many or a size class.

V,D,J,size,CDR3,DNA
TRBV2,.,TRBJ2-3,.,CASSYRDFTDTQYF,TGTGCCAGCAGTTACCGGGACTTCACAGATACGCAGTATTTT
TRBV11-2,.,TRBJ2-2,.,CASSLAVGELFF,TGTGCCAGCAGCTTAGCGGTCGGGGAGCTGTTTTTT
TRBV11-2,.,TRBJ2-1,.,CASSLKGENEQFF,TGTGCCAGCAGCTTAAAAGGGGAGAATGAGCAGTTCTTC
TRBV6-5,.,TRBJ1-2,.,CASSYYPGYGYTF,TGTGCCAGCAGTTACTATCCAGGTTATGGCTACACCTTC
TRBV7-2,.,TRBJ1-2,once,CASGEGINYGYTF,TGTGCCAGTGGGGAGGGGATTAACTATGGCTACACCTTC
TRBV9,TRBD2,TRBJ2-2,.,CASSAALGAGGPSGELFF,TGTGCCAGCAGCGCGGCCCTTGGGGCGGGAGGGCCTTCCGGGGAGCTGTTTTTT
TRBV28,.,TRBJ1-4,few,CASSPGTGASF,TGTGCCAGCAGCCCCGGCACCGGGGCCTCTTTT
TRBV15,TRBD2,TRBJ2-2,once,CATSSQTSGSETGELFF,TGTGCCACCAGCTCACAGACTAGCGGGAGCGAAACCGGGGAGCTGTTTTTT
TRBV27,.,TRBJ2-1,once,CASSLRENEQFF,TGTGCCAGCAGTTTACGGGAAAATGAGCAGTTCTTC
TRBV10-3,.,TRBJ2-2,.,CAISERGEGVGELFF,TGTGCCATCAGTGAAAGGGGAGAAGGGGTCGGGGAGCTGTTTTTT
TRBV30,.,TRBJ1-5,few,CAWSESGNQPQHF,TGTGCCTGGAGTGAATCAGGGAATCAGCCCCAGCATTTT
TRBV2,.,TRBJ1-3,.,CASSADVNTIYF,TGTGCCAGCAGCGCGGACGTAAACACCATATATTTT
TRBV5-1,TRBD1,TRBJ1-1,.,CASSRADRGTEAFF,TGCGCCAGCAGCCGCGCGGACAGGGGCACTGAAGCTTTCTTT